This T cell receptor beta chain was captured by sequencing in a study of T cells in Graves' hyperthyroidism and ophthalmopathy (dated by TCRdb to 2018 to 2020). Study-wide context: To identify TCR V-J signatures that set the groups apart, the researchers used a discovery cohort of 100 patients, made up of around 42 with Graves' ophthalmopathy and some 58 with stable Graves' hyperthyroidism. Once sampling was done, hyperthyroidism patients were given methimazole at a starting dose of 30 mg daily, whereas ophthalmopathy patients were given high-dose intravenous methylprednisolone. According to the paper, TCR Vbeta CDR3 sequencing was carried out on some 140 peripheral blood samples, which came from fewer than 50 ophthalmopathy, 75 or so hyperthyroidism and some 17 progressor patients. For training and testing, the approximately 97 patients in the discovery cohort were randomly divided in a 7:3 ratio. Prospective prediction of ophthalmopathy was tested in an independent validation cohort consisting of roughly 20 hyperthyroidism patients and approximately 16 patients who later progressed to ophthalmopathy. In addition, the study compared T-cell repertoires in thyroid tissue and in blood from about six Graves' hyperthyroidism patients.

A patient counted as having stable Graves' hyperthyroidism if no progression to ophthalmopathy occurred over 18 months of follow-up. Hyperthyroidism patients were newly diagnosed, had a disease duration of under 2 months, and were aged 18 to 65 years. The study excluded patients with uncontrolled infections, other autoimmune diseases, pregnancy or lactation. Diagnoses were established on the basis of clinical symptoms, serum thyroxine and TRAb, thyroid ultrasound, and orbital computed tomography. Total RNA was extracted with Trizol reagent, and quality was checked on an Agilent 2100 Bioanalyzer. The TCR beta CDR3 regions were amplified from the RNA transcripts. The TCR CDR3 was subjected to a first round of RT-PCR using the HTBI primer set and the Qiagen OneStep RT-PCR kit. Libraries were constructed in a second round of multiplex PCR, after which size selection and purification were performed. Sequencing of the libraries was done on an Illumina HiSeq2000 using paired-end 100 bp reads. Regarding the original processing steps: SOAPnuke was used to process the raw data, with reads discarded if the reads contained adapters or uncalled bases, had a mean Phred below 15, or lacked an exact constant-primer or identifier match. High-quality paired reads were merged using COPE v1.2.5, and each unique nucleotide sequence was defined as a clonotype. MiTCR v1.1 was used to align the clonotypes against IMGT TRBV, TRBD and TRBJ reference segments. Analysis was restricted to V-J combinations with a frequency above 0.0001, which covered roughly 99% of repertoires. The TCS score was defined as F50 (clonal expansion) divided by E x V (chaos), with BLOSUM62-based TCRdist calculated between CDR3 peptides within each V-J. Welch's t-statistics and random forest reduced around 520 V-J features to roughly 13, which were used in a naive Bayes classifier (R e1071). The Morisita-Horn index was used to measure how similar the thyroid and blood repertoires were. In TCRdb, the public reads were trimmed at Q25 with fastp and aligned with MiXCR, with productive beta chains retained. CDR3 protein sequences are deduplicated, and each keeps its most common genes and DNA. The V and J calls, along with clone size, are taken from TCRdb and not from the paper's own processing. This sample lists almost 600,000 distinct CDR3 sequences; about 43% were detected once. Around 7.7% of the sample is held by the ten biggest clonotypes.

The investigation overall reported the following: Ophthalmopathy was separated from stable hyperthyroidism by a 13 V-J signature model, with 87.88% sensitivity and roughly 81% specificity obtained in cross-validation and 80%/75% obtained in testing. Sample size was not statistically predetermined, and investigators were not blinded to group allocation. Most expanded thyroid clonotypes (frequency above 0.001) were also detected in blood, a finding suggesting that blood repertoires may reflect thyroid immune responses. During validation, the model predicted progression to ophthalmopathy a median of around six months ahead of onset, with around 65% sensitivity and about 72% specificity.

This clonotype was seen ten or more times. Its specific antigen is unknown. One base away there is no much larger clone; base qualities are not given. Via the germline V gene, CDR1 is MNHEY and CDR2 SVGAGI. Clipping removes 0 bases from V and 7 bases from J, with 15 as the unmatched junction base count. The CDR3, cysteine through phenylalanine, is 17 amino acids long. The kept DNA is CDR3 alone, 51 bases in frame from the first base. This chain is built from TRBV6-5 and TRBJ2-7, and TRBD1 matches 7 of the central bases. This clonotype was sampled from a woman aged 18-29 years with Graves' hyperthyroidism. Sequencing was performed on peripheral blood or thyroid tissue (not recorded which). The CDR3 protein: CASSYSAWVDRASEQYF. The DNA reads TGTGCCAGCAGTTACTCCGCTTGGGTCGACAGGGCGTCAGAGCAGTACTTC.